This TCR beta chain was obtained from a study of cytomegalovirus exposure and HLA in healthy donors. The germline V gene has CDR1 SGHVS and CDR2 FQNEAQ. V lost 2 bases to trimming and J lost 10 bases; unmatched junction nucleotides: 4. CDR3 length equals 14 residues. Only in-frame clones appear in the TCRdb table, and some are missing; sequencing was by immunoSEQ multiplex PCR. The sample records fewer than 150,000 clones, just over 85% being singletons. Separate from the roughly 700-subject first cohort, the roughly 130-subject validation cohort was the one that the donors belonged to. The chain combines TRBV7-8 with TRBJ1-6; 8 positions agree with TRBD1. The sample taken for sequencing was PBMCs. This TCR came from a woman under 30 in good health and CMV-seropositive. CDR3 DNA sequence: TGTGCCAGCAGCTTAACACAGGGGGACTCACCCCTCCACTTT. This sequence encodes CASSLTQGDSPLHF.